This TCR beta chain was sequenced during a study of T cell responses to AZD1222 COVID-19 vaccine. Whole-study findings and limits: Per reports, nearly half of all spike-specific TCRs target regions that are unmutated in variants. The number of AZD1222 recipients seropositive at baseline was only 6 or 7.

On this clone itself: What it binds is unknown.

This CDR3 region has 13 residues. Germline CDR1 reads SGHVS; CDR2 reads FQNEAQ. V was trimmed by 5 bases and J by 4 bases, leaving 12 bases between them. The repertoire was sequenced with immunoSEQ multiplex PCR; TCRdb's copy has only in-frame clones and lacks some. Seen in this sample are 150,000 or so clones; the ten most common clones hold roughly 2%. This TCR derives from an adult in good health. J is TRBJ2-7 and V is TRBV7-8, with D possibly TRBD2 on 7 matching bases. Input material: peripheral blood. This chain's CDR3 is CASSARGGYEQYF. As DNA, the CDR3 is TGTGCCAGCAGCGCCAGGGGAGGGTACGAGCAGTACTTC.